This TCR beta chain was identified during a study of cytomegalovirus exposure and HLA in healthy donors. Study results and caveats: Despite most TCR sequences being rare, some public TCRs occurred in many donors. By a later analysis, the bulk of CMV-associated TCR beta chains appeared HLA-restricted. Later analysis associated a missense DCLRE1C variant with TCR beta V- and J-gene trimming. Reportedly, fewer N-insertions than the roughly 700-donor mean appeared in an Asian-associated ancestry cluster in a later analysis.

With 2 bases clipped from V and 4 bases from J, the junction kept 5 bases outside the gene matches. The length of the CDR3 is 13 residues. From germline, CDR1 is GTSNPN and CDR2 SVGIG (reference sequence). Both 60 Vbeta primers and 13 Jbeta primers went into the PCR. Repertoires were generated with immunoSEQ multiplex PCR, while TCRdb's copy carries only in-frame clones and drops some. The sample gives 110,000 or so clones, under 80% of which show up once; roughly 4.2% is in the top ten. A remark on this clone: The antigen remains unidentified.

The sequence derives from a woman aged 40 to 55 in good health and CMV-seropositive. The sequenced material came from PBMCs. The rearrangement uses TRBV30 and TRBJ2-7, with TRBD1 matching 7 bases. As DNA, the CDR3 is TGTGCCTGGAGTATCGGACAGGATTACGAGCAGTACTTC. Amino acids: CAWSIGQDYEQYF.